A single sample gave rise to the 14 T cell receptor beta chains below, sequenced in a study of blood T cell repertoires in COVID-19. This table comes from immunoSEQ multiplex PCR, and its TCRdb copy is limited to in-frame clones, with some not included. The sample has approximately 300,000 clones, around 89% seen once. Sequencing was carried out using peripheral blood. The receptors derive from a man aged 25-40 years with acute or convalescent COVID-19.

V gene TRBV5-6 combines with J gene TRBJ2-3; 11 bases map to TRBD1. The CDR3 length is 15 residues. Germline CDR1 is SGHDT and CDR2 is YYEEEE. The J segment lost 0 bases and the V segment lost 6 bases, leaving 3 bases of the junction unmatched. CDR3 nucleotide sequence: TGTGCCAGCACCGGACAGGGGGCGAGCACAGATACGCAGTATTTT. It specifies CASTGQGASTDTQYF.

The rearrangement joins TRBV7-2 to TRBJ2-7, with 9 bases identical to TRBD1. The germline V gene encodes CDR1 SGHTA and CDR2 FQGNSA. CDR3 length equals 17 residues. V trimming: 3 bases; J trimming: 2 bases; junction bases outside the gene matches: 11. The CDR3: CASSLLVVRQGAYEQYF. The CDR3 DNA reads TGTGCCAGCAGCTTGTTAGTGGTTCGACAGGGGGCCTACGAGCAGTACTTC.

The genes are TRBV5-1 and TRBJ1-5; TRBD1 is a possible D gene (5 bases). Germline V gene lookup returns CDR1 SGHRS and CDR2 YFSETQ. The V and J ends lost 2 bases and 7 bases respectively, with 16 bases between them. This CDR3 region has 15 residues. The CDR3 here is CASSFIGAYGQPQHF. The DNA for the CDR3 is TGCGCCAGCAGCTTCATTGGGGCCTATGGGCAGCCCCAGCATTTT.

The V call is TRBV4-1, the J call TRBJ2-1, with D tentatively TRBD1 (6 bases). With 2 bases removed from V and 6 bases from J, the gap between germline ends came to 17 bases. Germline V CDR1 and CDR2: MGHRA, YSYEKL. This CDR3 is built from 16 residues. The chain's CDR3 is CASSQRTGTSLNEQFF. The CDR3 nucleotides are TGCGCCAGCAGCCAAAGGACCGGGACAAGTCTCAATGAGCAGTTCTTC.

The chain joins TRBV11-2 to TRBJ1-1; maybe TRBD1 (5 bases). Germline-derived CDR1 and CDR2 are SGHAT and FQNNGV. V lost 5 bases and J 1 base, leaving 11 bases between the germline ends. CDR3 length: 14 residues. The CDR3: CASSTLTGNTEAFF. CDR3 nucleotides: TGTGCCAGCAGCACCCTAACAGGGAACACTGAAGCTTTCTTT.

V usage is TRBV1 and J usage is TRBJ2-2; TRBD2, the D gene given by the table, was not confirmed from the DNA. TRBV1 is recorded as a pseudogene. This CDR3 contains 16 residues. The CDR3 region is CTPERLATISTGELFF. For the CDR3, the DNA is TGCACCCCTGAAAGGCTAGCGACAATTAGCACCGGGGAGCTGTTTTTT.

The chain recombines TRBV6-1 with TRBJ2-1, with 9 positions matching TRBD2. Trimming removed 4 bases from V and 0 bases from J; junction bases left unmatched: 4. The CDR3 runs 16 residues. Germline V gene lookup returns CDR1 MNHNS and CDR2 SASEGT. CDR3 bases: TGTGCCAGCAGTGTGGGCGGGGGGGCCTCCTACAATGAGCAGTTCTTC. Its protein product is CASSVGGGASYNEQFF.

The V call is TRBV3-1 (or the pseudogene TRBV3-2), the J call TRBJ2-3, with 9 bases identical to TRBD2. V lost 2 bases to trimming and J lost 4 bases; unmatched junction nucleotides: 13. CDR1 is LGHDT and CDR2 is YNNKEL in the germline V gene (reference sequence). The CDR3 extends over 18 amino acids. The CDR3 here is CASSQRPGAGGPADTQYF. CDR3 bases: TGTGCCAGCAGCCAAAGACCGGGGGCGGGAGGGCCAGCAGATACGCAGTATTTT.

V and J are TRBV25-1 and TRBJ2-7; 9 bases match TRBD1. Trimming cost V 3 bases and J 7 bases; bases outside gene matches: 7. The CDR3 runs to 14 residues. Germline V gene lookup returns CDR1 MGHDK and CDR2 SYGVNS. CDR3 loop: CASSDGQGPTEQYF. In DNA form, the CDR3 reads TGTGCCAGCAGTGATGGACAGGGGCCGACGGAGCAGTACTTC.

The V gene is TRBV29-1, the J gene TRBJ2-3; D call uncertain. Germline V gene sequence: CDR1 SQVTM, CDR2 ANQGSEA. Trimming shortened V by 3 bases and J by 6 bases, and 13 bases separated the two germline ends. This CDR3 has 13 amino acids. CDR3 DNA: TGCAGCGTTGACGCCTCAACCAGGGATACGCAGTATTTT. It codes for CSVDASTRDTQYF.

The chain links TRBV10-2 to TRBJ1-1; possible D gene TRBD1, 6 bases. The germline V and J ends were trimmed by 2 bases and 0 bases, with 13 bases remaining between them. This CDR3 has 16 amino acids. CDR1 is WSHSY and CDR2 is SAAADI in the germline V gene. The CDR3 DNA sequence: TGCGCCAGCAGTGAGATCCACAGGGCTATGAACACTGAAGCTTTCTTT. Translated, it gives CASSEIHRAMNTEAFF.

The chain carries TRBV5-1 and TRBJ1-5, with unresolved D. The CDR3 covers 15 residues. Germline values: CDR1 SGHRS, CDR2 YFSETQ. Trimming shortened V by 1 base and J by 3 bases, and 11 bases separated the two germline ends. CDR3 sequence: CASSLYPQLNQPQHF. CDR3 coding DNA: TGCGCCAGCAGCTTGTATCCACAGCTCAATCAGCCCCAGCATTTT.

The V and J genes are TRBV7-6 and TRBJ2-7; TRBD2 agrees at 10 bases. CDR1 and CDR2 (germline): SGHVS, FNYEAQ. The length of the CDR3 is 15 residues. Trimming removed 4 bases from V and 4 bases from J; junction bases left unmatched: 7. CDR3 in amino acids: CASSYLAGDSYEQYF. The CDR3 bases are TGTGCCAGCAGCTATCTAGCGGGAGATTCTTACGAGCAGTACTTC.

J is TRBJ2-6 and V is TRBV2; a weak D match, TRBD2 (5 bases). Germline V lookup: CDR1 SNHLY, CDR2 FYNNEI. The V gene lost 5 bases and the J gene lost 1 base, with 12 bases spanning the gap. The CDR3 sequence is 16 residues long. In DNA, the CDR3 is TGTGCCAGCAGTCCACAAACGGGATCTGGGGCCAACGTCCTGACTTTC. Translated, it gives CASSPQTGSGANVLTF.